This TCR beta chain derives from a study of T cells after yellow fever vaccination. General observations from the study: Once the booster was given, most primary-vaccination clones reappeared, at about 96% for CD4 and around 90% for CD8.

V was shortened by 2 bases and J by 0 bases, with 16 bases between the two germline ends. This CDR3 has 17 residues. CDR1 and CDR2 from the germline V gene are MNHEY and SMNVEV (reference sequence). Details on this clonotype: Its antigen is unidentified.

TCRdb called the 5' RACE reads again in MiXCR, with one record for every CDR3 protein. There are 450,000 to 650,000 distinct CDR3 sequences in the sample; 20% to 25% occur only once, and 15% to 20% lies in the top ten. This receptor was taken from a man in his late teens or twenties who received the YFV17D yellow fever vaccine. This sample comprised PBMCs, obtained 20 to 25 days after the first yellow fever vaccination. The chain is built from TRBV27 and TRBJ1-2; possibly TRBD1 for D (5 bases). CDR3 amino acids: CASSLEGAADANYGYTF. The CDR3 region has the DNA TGTGCCAGCAGTTTAGAAGGGGCGGCAGACGCTAACTATGGCTACACCTTC.